This T cell receptor beta chain is drawn from a study of metastatic and nonmetastatic thyroid tumors. V was pared by 0 bases and J by 5 bases, with 0 bases of the junction left unmatched. CDR1 MRHNA and CDR2 SNTAGT come from the germline V gene. The CDR3 contains 15 residues. Thyroid surgery took place with no prior treatment in any patient. TCRdb redid the clone calls on the PCR reads using MiXCR. Among approximately 42,000 clones, less than 25% were seen once, and the ten largest hold about 14%. The clonotype originates from a female donor with papillary thyroid cancer or a benign thyroid nodule (not recorded which). Some clones in this sample may be carry-over from other donors' samples. Sequencing input: tumor tissue. The chain joins TRBV6-4 to TRBJ2-2, with 10 bases identical to TRBD2. The CDR3 sequence: CASSDSLAGTGELFF. The DNA of the CDR3 is TGTGCCAGCAGTGACTCACTAGCGGGGACCGGGGAGCTGTTTTTT.